The clone carrying this T cell receptor (beta chain) was counted ten times or more. The cDNA was generated through 5'RACE incorporating 10-nucleotide random UMIs. TCRdb ran MiXCR on the 5' RACE reads and lists one entry per CDR3 protein. The sample shows 54,000 or so distinct CDR3 sequences, approximately 3.9% of them seen only once. These data originate in a study of neurological immune-mediated disorders. V was shortened by 6 bases and J by 1 base, with 13 bases between the two germline ends. Germline CDR1 and CDR2: DFQATT and SNEGSKA (reference sequence). This CDR3 has 14 amino acids. The V gene is TRBV20-1, the J gene TRBJ2-1, with D possibly being TRBD2 (5 bases). The origin of this receptor is a man aged 55 to 70 with multiple sclerosis. Sample: PBMCs. The CDR3 sequence is CSARGLASYNEQFF. CDR3 in DNA: TGCAGTGCGCGAGGGCTAGCTTCCTACAATGAGCAGTTCTTC.